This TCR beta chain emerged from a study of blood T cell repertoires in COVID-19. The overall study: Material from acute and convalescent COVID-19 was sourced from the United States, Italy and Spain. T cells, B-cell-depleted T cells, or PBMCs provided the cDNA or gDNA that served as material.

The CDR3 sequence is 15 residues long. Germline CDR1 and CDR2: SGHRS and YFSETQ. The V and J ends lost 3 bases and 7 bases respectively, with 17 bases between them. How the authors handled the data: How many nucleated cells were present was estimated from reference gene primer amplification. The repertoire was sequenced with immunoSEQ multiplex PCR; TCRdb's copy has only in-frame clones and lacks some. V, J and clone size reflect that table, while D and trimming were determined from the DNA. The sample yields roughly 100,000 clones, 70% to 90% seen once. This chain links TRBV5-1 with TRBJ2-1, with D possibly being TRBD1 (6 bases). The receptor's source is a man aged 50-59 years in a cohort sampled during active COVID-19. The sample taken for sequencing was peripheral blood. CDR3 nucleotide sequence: TGCGCCAGCAGCTCCTGGTCAGGGGTGGGTAATGAGCAGTTCTTC. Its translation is CASSSWSGVGNEQFF. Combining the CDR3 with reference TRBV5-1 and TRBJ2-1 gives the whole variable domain KAGVTQTPRYLIKTRGQQVTLSCSPISGHRSVSWYQQTPGQGLQFLFEYFSETQRNKGNFPGRFSGRQFSNSRSEMNVSTLELGDSALYLCASSSWSGVGNEQFFGPGTRLTVL.